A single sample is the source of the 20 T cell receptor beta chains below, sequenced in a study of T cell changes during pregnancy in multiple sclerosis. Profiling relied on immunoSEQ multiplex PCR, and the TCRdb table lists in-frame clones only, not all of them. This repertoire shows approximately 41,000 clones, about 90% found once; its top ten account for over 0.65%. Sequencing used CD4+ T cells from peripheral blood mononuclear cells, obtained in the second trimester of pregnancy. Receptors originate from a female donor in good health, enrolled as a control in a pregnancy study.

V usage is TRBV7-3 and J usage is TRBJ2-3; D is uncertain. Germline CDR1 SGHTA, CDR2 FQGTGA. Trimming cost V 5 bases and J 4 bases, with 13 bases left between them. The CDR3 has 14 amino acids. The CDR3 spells CASSPGVPPDTQYF. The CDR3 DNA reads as TGTGCCAGCAGCCCCGGTGTGCCTCCAGATACGCAGTATTTT. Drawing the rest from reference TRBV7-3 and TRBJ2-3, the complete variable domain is GAGVSQTPSNKVTEKGKYVELRCDPISGHTALYWYRQSLGQGPEFLIYFQGTGAADDSGLPNDRFFAVRPEGSVSTLKIQRTERGDSAVYLCASSPGVPPDTQYFGPGTRLTVL.

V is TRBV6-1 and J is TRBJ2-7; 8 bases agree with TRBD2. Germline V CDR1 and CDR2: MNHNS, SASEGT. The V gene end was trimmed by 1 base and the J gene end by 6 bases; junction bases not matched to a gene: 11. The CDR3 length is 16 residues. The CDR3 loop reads CASSEEAWRGALEQYF. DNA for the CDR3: TGTGCCAGCAGTGAAGAAGCGTGGCGGGGGGCGCTCGAGCAGTACTTC.

CDR3 loop: CAISEGQIYEQYF. The CDR3 DNA reads TGTGCCATCAGTGAAGGACAGATTTACGAGCAGTACTTC. This chain links TRBV10-3 with TRBJ2-7; possible D gene TRBD1, 6 bases. Trimming pared 3 bases from V and 4 bases from J, leaving 10 bases between. This CDR3 has 13 residues. Germline V gives CDR1 ENHRY, CDR2 SYGVKD.

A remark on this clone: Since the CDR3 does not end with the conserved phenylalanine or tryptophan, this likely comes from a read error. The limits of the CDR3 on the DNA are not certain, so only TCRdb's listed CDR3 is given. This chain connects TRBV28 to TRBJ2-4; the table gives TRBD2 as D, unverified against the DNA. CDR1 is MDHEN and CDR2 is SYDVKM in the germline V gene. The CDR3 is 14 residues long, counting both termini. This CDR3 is CASSLSGGYPPVWV.

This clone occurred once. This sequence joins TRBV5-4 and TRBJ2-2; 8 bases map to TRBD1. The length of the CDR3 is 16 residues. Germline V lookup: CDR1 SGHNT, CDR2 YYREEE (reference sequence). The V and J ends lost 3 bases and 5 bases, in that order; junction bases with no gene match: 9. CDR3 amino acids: CASSSGTDRATGELFF. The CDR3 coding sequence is TGTGCCAGCAGCTCCGGGACGGACAGGGCAACCGGGGAGCTGTTTTTT.

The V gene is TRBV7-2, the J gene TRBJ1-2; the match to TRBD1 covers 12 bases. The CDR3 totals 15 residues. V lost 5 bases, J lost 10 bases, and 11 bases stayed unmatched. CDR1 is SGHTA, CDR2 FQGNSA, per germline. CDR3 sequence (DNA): TGTGCCAGCAGCCCCACCCCCGGGACAGGGGGCGACTACACCTTC. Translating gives CASSPTPGTGGDYTF.

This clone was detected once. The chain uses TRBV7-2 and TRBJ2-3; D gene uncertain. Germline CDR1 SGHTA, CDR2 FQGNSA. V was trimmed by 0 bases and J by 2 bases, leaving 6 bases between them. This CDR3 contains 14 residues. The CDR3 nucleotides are TGTGCCAGCAGCTTAGCTAGAGACACAGATACGCAGTATTTT. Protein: CASSLARDTDTQYF. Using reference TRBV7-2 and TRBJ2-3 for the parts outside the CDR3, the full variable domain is GAGVSQSPSNKVTEKGKDVELRCDPISGHTALYWYRQSLGQGLEFLIYFQGNSAPDKSGLPSDRFSAERTGGSVSTLTIQRTQQEDSAVYLCASSLARDTDTQYFGPGTRLTVL.

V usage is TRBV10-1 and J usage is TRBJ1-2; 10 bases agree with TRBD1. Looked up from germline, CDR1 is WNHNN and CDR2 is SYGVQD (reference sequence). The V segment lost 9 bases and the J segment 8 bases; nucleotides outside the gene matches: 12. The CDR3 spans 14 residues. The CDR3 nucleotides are TGCGCCAGACTTGAGTGGGACAGGGGAAAAGGCTACACCTTC. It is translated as CARLEWDRGKGYTF.

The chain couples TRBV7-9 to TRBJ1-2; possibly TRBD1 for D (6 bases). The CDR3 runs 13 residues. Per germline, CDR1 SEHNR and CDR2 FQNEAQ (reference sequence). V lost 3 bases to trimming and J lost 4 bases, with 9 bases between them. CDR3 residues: CASSFGQIYGYTF. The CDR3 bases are TGTGCCAGCAGCTTCGGACAGATCTATGGCTACACCTTC. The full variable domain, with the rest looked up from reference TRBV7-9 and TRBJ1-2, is DTGVSQNPRHKITKRGQNVTFRCDPISEHNRLYWYRQTLGQGPEFLTYFQNEAQLEKSRLLSDRFSAERPKGSFSTLEIQRTEQGDSAMYLCASSFGQIYGYTFGSGTRLTVV.

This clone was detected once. DNA of the CDR3: TGTGCCAGTAGTATGTCAGGCGCCGAGCAGTTCTTC. Protein sequence: CASSMSGAEQFF. The chain employs TRBV19 and TRBJ2-1; D is unresolved. Trimming shortened V by 3 bases and J by 10 bases, and 10 bases separated the two germline ends. The germline V gene encodes CDR1 LNHDA and CDR2 SQIVND (reference sequence). The CDR3 spans 12 residues.

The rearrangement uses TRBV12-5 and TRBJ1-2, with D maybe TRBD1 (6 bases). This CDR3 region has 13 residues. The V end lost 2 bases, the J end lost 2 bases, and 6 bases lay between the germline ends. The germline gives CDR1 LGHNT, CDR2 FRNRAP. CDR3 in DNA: TGTGCTAGTGGTTTGCAGGGGAACTATGGCTACACCTTC. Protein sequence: CASGLQGNYGYTF.

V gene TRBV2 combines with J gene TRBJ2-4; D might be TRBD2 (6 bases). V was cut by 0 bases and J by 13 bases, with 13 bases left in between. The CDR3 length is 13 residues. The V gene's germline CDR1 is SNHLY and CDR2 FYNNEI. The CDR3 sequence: CASSEARGKNQYF. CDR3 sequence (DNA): TGTGCCAGCAGTGAAGCGCGGGGCAAAAACCAGTACTTC.

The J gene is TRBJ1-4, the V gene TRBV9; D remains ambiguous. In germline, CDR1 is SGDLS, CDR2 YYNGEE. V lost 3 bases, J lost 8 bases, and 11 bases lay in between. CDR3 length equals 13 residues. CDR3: CASSGQDLEKLFF. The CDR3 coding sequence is TGTGCCAGCAGCGGACAAGATCTAGAAAAACTGTTTTTT.

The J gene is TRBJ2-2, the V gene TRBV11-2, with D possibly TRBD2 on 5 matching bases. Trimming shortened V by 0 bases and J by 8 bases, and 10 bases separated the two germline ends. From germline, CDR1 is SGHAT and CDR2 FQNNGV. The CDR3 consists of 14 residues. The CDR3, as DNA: TGTGCCAGCAGCTTAGAAGTTGGGAGTGGGGAGCTGTTTTTT. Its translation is CASSLEVGSGELFF.

The CDR3 DNA follows: TGTGCCAGCAGCTTAGTACAGCCCCCTGAGTGGACCGGGGAGCTGTTTTTT. Translation gives CASSLVQPPEWTGELFF. The rearrangement links TRBV13 to TRBJ2-2; D not certain. The CDR3 length is 17 residues. The V end lost 1 base, the J end lost 5 bases, and 17 bases lay between the germline ends. Germline V gives CDR1 PRHDT, CDR2 FYEKMQ (reference sequence). The full variable domain, rest sourced from reference TRBV13 and TRBJ2-2, is AAGVIQSPRHLIKEKRETATLKCYPIPRHDTVYWYQQGPGQDPQFLISFYEKMQSDKGSIPDRFSAQQFSDYHSELNMSSLELGDSALYFCASSLVQPPEWTGELFFGEGSRLTVL.

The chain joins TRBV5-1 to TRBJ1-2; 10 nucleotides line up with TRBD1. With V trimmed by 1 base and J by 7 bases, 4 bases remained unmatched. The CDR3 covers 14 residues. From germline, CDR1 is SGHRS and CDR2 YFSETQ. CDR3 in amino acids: CASSLWTGGSGYTF. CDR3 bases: TGCGCCAGCAGCTTGTGGACAGGGGGGAGTGGCTACACCTTC.

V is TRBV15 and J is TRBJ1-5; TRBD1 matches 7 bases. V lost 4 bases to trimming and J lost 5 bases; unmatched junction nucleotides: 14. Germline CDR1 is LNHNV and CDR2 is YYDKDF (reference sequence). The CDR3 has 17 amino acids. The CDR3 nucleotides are TGTGCCACCAGCAACCTGGGGGCGACAGGGAGGTATCAGCCCCAGCATTTT. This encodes CATSNLGATGRYQPQHF.

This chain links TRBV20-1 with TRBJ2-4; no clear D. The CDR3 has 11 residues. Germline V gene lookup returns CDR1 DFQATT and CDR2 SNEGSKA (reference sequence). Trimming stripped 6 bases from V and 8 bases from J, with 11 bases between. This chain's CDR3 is CSAVYEDIQYF. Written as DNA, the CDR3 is TGCAGTGCCGTATACGAGGACATTCAGTACTTC.

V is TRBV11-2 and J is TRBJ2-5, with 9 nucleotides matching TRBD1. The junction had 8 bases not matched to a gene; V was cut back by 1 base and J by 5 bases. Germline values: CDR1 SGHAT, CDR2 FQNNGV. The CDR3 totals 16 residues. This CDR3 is CASSLVTGGLSETQYF. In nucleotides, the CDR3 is TGTGCCAGCAGCTTAGTAACAGGGGGCTTAAGCGAGACCCAGTACTTC.

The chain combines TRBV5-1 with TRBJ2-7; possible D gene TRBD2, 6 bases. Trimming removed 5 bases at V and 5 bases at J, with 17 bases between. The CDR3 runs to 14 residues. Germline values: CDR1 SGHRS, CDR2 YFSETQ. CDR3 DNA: TGCGCCAGCAGGGCCCAGCCGGGACTGGACGAGCAGTACTTC. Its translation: CASRAQPGLDEQYF.